These 10 T cell receptor beta chains came from one sample sequenced in a study of blood T cells in healthy people across ages. The authors ran a second PCR of about 7 to 12 cycles using a sample-barcoded 5' primer and a J-beta primer mix. TCRdb itself ran the 5' RACE reads through MiXCR, one entry per CDR3 protein. Found here are about 670,000 distinct CDR3 sequences, around 52% of them singletons; the top ten hold roughly 12%. The sequenced sample consisted of blood. The receptor set was obtained from an elderly woman in good health.

This clonotype was counted a few times. The chain is built from TRBV10-3 and TRBJ1-1; possibly TRBD1 for D (5 bases). CDR1 is ENHRY, CDR2 SYGVKD, per germline. V was clipped by 11 bases and J by 1 base, with 14 bases between them. The CDR3 covers 13 residues. The CDR3 sequence is CAASQGRNTEAFF. The DNA of the CDR3 is TGTGCCGCCTCCCAGGGTAGGAACACTGAAGCTTTCTTT.

The J gene is TRBJ1-3, the V gene TRBV20-1; D remains unclear. Germline CDR1 is DFQATT and CDR2 is SNEGSKA (reference sequence). V was cut by 6 bases and J by 8 bases, with 11 bases left in between. The length of the CDR3 is 11 residues. CDR3 nucleotide sequence: TGCAGTGCGAATGGGCCGGACACCATATATTTT. Protein sequence: CSANGPDTIYF.

Note on this clonotype: This may stem from a read error, because a much larger clone lies one nucleotide away. J is TRBJ2-6 and V is TRBV5-1; D not certain. This CDR3 spans 17 amino acids. Germline V gene sequence: CDR1 SGHRS, CDR2 YFSETQ. The germline V and J ends were trimmed by 2 bases and 0 bases, with 12 bases remaining between them. CDR3 protein: CASSFHRTSSGANVLTF. For the CDR3, the DNA is TGCGCCAGCAGCTTCCACCGCACGAGCTCTGGGGCCAACGTCCTGACTTTC.

As concerns this clonotype: A much more abundant neighbour one base away suggests this may be a read error. The chain is built from TRBV7-2 and TRBJ2-5, with D tentatively TRBD1 (6 bases). V lost 5 bases to trimming and J lost 11 bases, with 24 bases between them. CDR3 size: 15 residues. Germline lookup yields CDR1 SGHTA and CDR2 FQGNSA. DNA for the CDR3: TGTGCCAGCAGCCTAACCGGGACAACCTACAATGAGCAGTACTTC. Amino acid sequence: CASSLTGTTYNEQYF.

This clonotype was found many times. This chain uses TRBV2 with TRBJ1-5; 7 nucleotides match TRBD1. Germline values: CDR1 SNHLY, CDR2 FYNNEI. V shed 7 bases, J shed 2 bases, and the junction held 8 bases outside the gene matches. The CDR3 contains 15 residues. For the CDR3, the DNA is TGTGCCAGCATGCGCGACAGGGCGGGCAATCAGCCCCAGCATTTT. Translating it yields CASMRDRAGNQPQHF.

The rearrangement joins TRBV4-1 to TRBJ1-6; TRBD1 matches 9 bases. CDR3 size: 18 residues. J gave up 7 bases and V 1 base, and 11 bases lay outside the gene matches. The germline gives CDR1 MGHRA, CDR2 YSYEKL. The CDR3 reads CASSQGWTLDRGNSPLHF. The CDR3 DNA sequence: TGCGCCAGCAGCCAAGGTTGGACCTTGGACAGGGGAAATTCACCCCTCCACTTT.

This clonotype showed up many times. A much larger clone is a single base away; this may be a read error. The genes are TRBV7-2 and TRBJ2-5, with no clear D. Germline CDR1 is SGHTA and CDR2 is FQGNSA. CDR3 length equals 13 residues. Trimming left V 5 bases short and J 11 bases short, with 18 bases between. This chain's CDR3 is CASSGPPRDEQYF. The CDR3 nucleotides read TGTGCCAGCAGCGGACCCCCTAGGGATGAGCAGTACTTC.

There are many counts of this clonotype. CDR3 bases: TGTGCCAGCAGTCCCCGCCGAGGCGGGGAGCTGTTTTTT. Protein sequence: CASSPRRGGELFF. V usage is TRBV6-5 and J usage is TRBJ2-2; no clear D. The germline V gene encodes CDR1 MNHEY and CDR2 SVGAGI. The CDR3 is made up of 13 amino acids. Trimming took 5 bases from V and 7 from J, leaving 11 bases between them.

V usage is TRBV2 and J usage is TRBJ1-6, with 9 bases matching TRBD1. The CDR3 is 16 residues long. Germline lookup yields CDR1 SNHLY and CDR2 FYNNEI. J was trimmed by 7 bases and V by 3 bases; bases with no gene match: 7. The CDR3 nucleotides read TGTGCCAGCAGTGAGGACAGGGGATGGGGAAATTCACCCCTCCACTTT. Its translation: CASSEDRGWGNSPLHF.

This clonotype was detected ten times or more. CDR3 region: CASSRGTSYEQYF. The CDR3 bases are TGTGCCAGCAGTCGGGGGACCTCCTACGAGCAGTACTTC. This chain connects TRBV6-2 or TRBV6-3 to TRBJ2-7, with a weak D call TRBD2 (6 bases). CDR3 length equals 13 residues. Germline CDR1 MNHEY, CDR2 SVGEGT. Trimming stripped 5 bases from V and 0 bases from J, with 8 bases between.